The 29 T cell receptor beta chains in this list originate from one sample, sequenced in a study of cytomegalovirus exposure and HLA in healthy donors. The study ran its PCR with 60 Vbeta and 13 Jbeta primers. The repertoire was sequenced with immunoSEQ multiplex PCR; TCRdb's copy has only in-frame clones and lacks some. This repertoire shows about 95,000 clones, 82% found once; its top ten account for about 3.7%. Material for sequencing was PBMCs. All receptors come from a man between 25 and 39 years old in good health and CMV-seropositive.

The chain links TRBV30 to TRBJ1-1; TRBD1 agrees at 7 bases. There are 14 residues in the CDR3. J gave up 1 base and V 4 bases, and 6 bases lay outside the gene matches. Germline V CDR1 and CDR2: GTSNPN, SVGIG (reference sequence). CDR3 residues: CAWNRQGGNTEAFF. The CDR3 DNA sequence: TGTGCCTGGAACCGACAGGGTGGGAACACTGAAGCTTTCTTT. Variable domain in full (rest from reference TRBV30 and TRBJ1-1): SQTIHQWPATLVQPVGSPLSLECTVEGTSNPNLYWYRQAAGRGLQLLFYSVGIGQISSEVPQNLSASRPQDRQFILSSKKLLLSDSGFYLCAWNRQGGNTEAFFGQGTRLTVV.

V usage is TRBV19 and J usage is TRBJ2-5, with a tentative D call TRBD2 (6 bases). The CDR3 has 20 residues. Germline V gene data show CDR1 as LNHDA and CDR2 as SQIVND (reference sequence). Trimming took 1 base from V and 2 from J, leaving 26 bases between them. CDR3 loop: CASSIGRDFAAVRRQETQYF. DNA of the CDR3: TGTGCCAGTAGTATAGGCCGGGACTTCGCGGCAGTCCGAAGGCAAGAGACCCAGTACTTC.

This clone was detected a few times. The chain links TRBV10-3 to TRBJ2-7; 9 bases align to TRBD1. Germline-derived CDR1 and CDR2 are ENHRY and SYGVKD. The CDR3 has 14 residues. Trimming at V came to 2 bases and at J to 3 bases, leaving 2 bases not matched to a gene. The CDR3: CAISEDRGNYEQYF. CDR3 DNA sequence: TGTGCCATCAGTGAGGACAGGGGGAACTACGAGCAGTACTTC.

The V and J genes are TRBV27 and TRBJ1-2, with D perhaps matching TRBD1 (5 bases). This CDR3 contains 15 residues. CDR1 MNHEY and CDR2 SMNVEV come from the germline V gene (reference sequence). Trimming shortened V by 2 bases and J by 5 bases, and 15 bases separated the two germline ends. The CDR3 loop reads CASSLDSGFGYGYTF. Here the CDR3 DNA reads TGTGCCAGCAGTTTAGACAGTGGTTTTGGGTATGGCTACACCTTC.

This sequence joins TRBV5-1 and TRBJ1-3; no definite D call. The CDR3 sequence is 17 residues long. Germline CDR1 SGHRS, CDR2 YFSETQ. V was pared by 1 base and J by 0 bases, with 14 bases between. The CDR3 loop is CASSLFDLASSGNTIYF. CDR3 bases: TGCGCCAGCAGCTTGTTCGACCTAGCGAGCTCTGGAAACACCATATATTTT.

This clone was found once. V and J are TRBV9 and TRBJ2-5, with 7 bases matching TRBD2. The end of the DNA is better explained by TRBJ2-7, so the J call may be wrong. CDR1 and CDR2 from the germline V gene are SGDLS and YYNGEE. The CDR3 consists of 15 residues. CDR3 sequence (DNA): TGTGCCAGCAGCCTAGCGACTAGCTCCACCTACGAGCAGTACTTC. This encodes CASSLATSSTYEQYF.

This chain links TRBV10-2 with TRBJ2-1, with a tentative D call TRBD2 (6 bases). Germline V gives CDR1 WSHSY, CDR2 SAAADI. The V end was cut by 6 bases, the J end by 6 bases, with 18 bases between. The CDR3 contains 15 residues. DNA for the CDR3: TGCGCCAGCAGGGTGGGGCCGGGACTCTTCAATGAGCAGTTCTTC. As protein: CASRVGPGLFNEQFF.

This chain links TRBV27 with TRBJ1-2; D not certain. Looked up from germline, CDR1 is MNHEY and CDR2 is SMNVEV (reference sequence). V was trimmed by 5 bases and J by 3 bases, leaving 10 bases between them. The CDR3 consists of 13 residues. The CDR3 loop reads CASSPLEHYGYTF. CDR3 nucleotides: TGTGCCAGCAGTCCTCTAGAGCACTATGGCTACACCTTC.

This clone was seen just once. The chain is built from TRBV27 and TRBJ2-1; 7 nucleotides match TRBD1. The ends lost 5 bases at V and 2 bases at J; junction bases unmatched: 3. Germline V CDR1 and CDR2: MNHEY, SMNVEV (reference sequence). This CDR3 region has 14 residues. CDR3 nucleotides: TGTGCCAGCAGTCTGACAGGGCCCTACAATGAGCAGTTCTTC. Protein sequence: CASSLTGPYNEQFF.

The chain recombines TRBV18 with TRBJ2-1; D not resolved. V was pared by 0 bases and J by 4 bases, with 10 bases between. The germline V gene has CDR1 KGHSH and CDR2 LQKENI. The CDR3 covers 15 residues. CDR3 nucleotides: TGTGCCAGCTCACCACCGGCCGTCAGTTACAATGAGCAGTTCTTC. Its protein product is CASSPPAVSYNEQFF. Complete variable domain (other parts from reference TRBV18 and TRBJ2-1): NAGVMQNPRHLVRRRGQEARLRCSPMKGHSHVYWYRQLPEEGLKFMVYLQKENIIDESGMPKERFSAEFPKEGPSILRIQQVVRGDSAAYFCASSPPAVSYNEQFFGPGTRLTVL.

In nucleotides, the CDR3 is TGTGCCAGTAGTCGACTAGCGGGAGATTGGGCGGAGACCCAGTACTTC. This gives the protein CASSRLAGDWAETQYF. The chain carries TRBV19 and TRBJ2-5; 12 nucleotides align to TRBD2. The CDR3 totals 16 residues. Unmatched junction bases numbered 9, after V lost 5 bases and J lost 5 bases. Looked up from germline, CDR1 is LNHDA and CDR2 is SQIVND (reference sequence).

The V call is TRBV7-8, the J call TRBJ2-5; D gene unclear. TRBJ2-7 explains the end of the DNA better; the J call may be wrong. The CDR3 is 13 amino acids. CDR1 and CDR2 (germline): SGHVS, FQNEAQ. The CDR3, as DNA: TGTGCCAGCAGCTTAGTGTTGGTAAACGAGCAGTACTTC. Translating gives CASSLVLVNEQYF.

The chain combines TRBV7-6 with TRBJ2-1; 7 bases are shared with TRBD2. V lost 3 bases to trimming and J lost 8 bases; unmatched junction nucleotides: 16. Germline CDR1 is SGHVS and CDR2 is FNYEAQ. This CDR3 region has 17 residues. CDR3: CASSLSLVGGPTYEQFF. CDR3 in DNA: TGTGCCAGCAGCTTGTCGCTAGTGGGAGGGCCAACGTATGAGCAGTTCTTC.

The genes are TRBV5-6 and TRBJ2-2; the D is unclear. Germline CDR1 SGHDT, CDR2 YYEEEE. The germline V and J ends were trimmed by 1 base and 3 bases, with 10 bases remaining between them. This CDR3 is 15 amino acids long. The CDR3 sequence: CASSLNGLDTGELFF. DNA for the CDR3: TGTGCCAGCAGCTTGAATGGGCTCGACACCGGGGAGCTGTTTTTT.

The chain couples TRBV7-9 to TRBJ2-2, with a possible D match to TRBD1 (5 bases). V shed 8 bases and J shed 3 bases, with 19 bases lying between them. Per germline, CDR1 SEHNR and CDR2 FQNEAQ (reference sequence). The CDR3 has 16 amino acids. CDR3 residues: CASFTRDVVYTGELFF. CDR3 nucleotide sequence: TGTGCCAGCTTCACCAGGGATGTGGTATACACCGGGGAGCTGTTTTTT.

This chain links TRBV11-2 with TRBJ2-7; the D gene is possibly TRBD2 (7 bases). Trimming stripped 1 base from V and 7 bases from J, with 23 bases between. Germline V lookup: CDR1 SGHAT, CDR2 FQNNGV. The CDR3 loop spans 17 amino acids. The CDR3 region has the DNA TGTGCCAGCAGCTTAGTACCGGGGGGCGTTGGGAGTGCGGAGCAGTACTTC. Translation: CASSLVPGGVGSAEQYF. The whole variable domain, filled in from reference TRBV11-2 and TRBJ2-7, reads EAGVAQSPRYKIIEKRQSVAFWCNPISGHATLYWYQQILGQGPKLLIQFQNNGVVDDSQLPKDRFSAERLKGVDSTLKIQPAKLEDSAVYLCASSLVPGGVGSAEQYFGPGTRLTVT.

The genes are TRBV6-4 and TRBJ2-2; 8 bases are shared with TRBD1. The germline V gene encodes CDR1 MRHNA and CDR2 SNTAGT. After removal of 5 bases from V and 2 bases from J, the junction contained 4 bases not matched to a gene. The CDR3 sequence is 15 residues long. The CDR3 loop reads CASSISGGNTGELFF. The CDR3 DNA follows: TGTGCCAGCAGTATCTCAGGGGGCAACACCGGGGAGCTGTTTTTT.

The chain joins TRBV27 to TRBJ2-3; TRBD2 matches 8 bases. Trimming at V came to 6 bases and at J to 4 bases, leaving 6 bases not matched to a gene. The CDR3 runs to 14 residues. The germline V gene has CDR1 MNHEY and CDR2 SMNVEV (reference sequence). In DNA, the CDR3 is TGTGCCAGCAGGGCTAGCGGGCGCGCAGATACGCAGTATTTT. Its translation: CASRASGRADTQYF.

This clone turned up a few times. J is TRBJ2-1 and V is TRBV30; the match to TRBD1 covers 10 bases. After removal of 4 bases from V and 6 bases from J, the junction contained 9 bases not matched to a gene. The CDR3 extends over 15 amino acids. Germline-derived CDR1 and CDR2 are GTSNPN and SVGIG (reference sequence). The CDR3 loop is CAWIFLDRGVNEQFF. The CDR3 bases are TGTGCCTGGATTTTTCTGGACAGGGGGGTCAATGAGCAGTTCTTC. Combining the CDR3 with reference TRBV30 and TRBJ2-1 gives the whole variable domain SQTIHQWPATLVQPVGSPLSLECTVEGTSNPNLYWYRQAAGRGLQLLFYSVGIGQISSEVPQNLSASRPQDRQFILSSKKLLLSDSGFYLCAWIFLDRGVNEQFFGPGTRLTVL.

The chain has TRBV19 and TRBJ2-7, with D perhaps TRBD1 (6 bases). V shed 6 bases and J shed 3 bases, with 18 bases lying between them. The CDR3 extends over 15 amino acids. Germline values: CDR1 LNHDA, CDR2 SQIVND (reference sequence). The CDR3 region is CASSKSGDTLYEQYF. The CDR3, as DNA: TGTGCCAGTAGCAAATCCGGGGACACCCTCTACGAGCAGTACTTC. Combining the CDR3 with reference TRBV19 and TRBJ2-7 gives the whole variable domain DGGITQSPKYLFRKEGQNVTLSCEQNLNHDAMYWYRQDPGQGLRLIYYSQIVNDFQKGDIAEGYSVSREKKESFPLTVTSAQKNPTAFYLCASSKSGDTLYEQYFGPGTRLTVT.

The V and J genes are TRBV9 and TRBJ2-5, with 9 positions matching TRBD2. V lost 0 bases, J lost 4 bases, and 7 bases stayed unmatched. The CDR3 sequence is 16 residues long. Looked up from germline, CDR1 is SGDLS and CDR2 is YYNGEE. The CDR3, as DNA: TGTGCCAGCAGCGTAGGGGCGGGAGGGCGGGGAGAGACCCAGTACTTC. Residues: CASSVGAGGRGETQYF.

The chain recombines TRBV5-1 with TRBJ2-1; 8 nucleotides match TRBD2. V lost 0 bases, J lost 7 bases, and 3 bases stayed unmatched. The CDR3 extends over 14 amino acids. Germline V gives CDR1 SGHRS, CDR2 YFSETQ. CDR3 sequence: CASSLGLARNEQFF. CDR3 bases: TGCGCCAGCAGCTTGGGACTAGCGCGGAATGAGCAGTTCTTC.

As DNA, the CDR3 is TGTGCCAGCAGCTTAGTTGGCACAGACACCGGGGAGCTGTTTTTT. Translation gives CASSLVGTDTGELFF. V gene TRBV11-2 combines with J gene TRBJ2-2; D not resolved. Germline CDR1 reads SGHAT; CDR2 reads FQNNGV. V was shortened by 1 base and J by 3 bases, with 9 bases between the two germline ends. The CDR3 has 15 amino acids. Full variable domain (remainder filled in from reference TRBV11-2 and TRBJ2-2): EAGVAQSPRYKIIEKRQSVAFWCNPISGHATLYWYQQILGQGPKLLIQFQNNGVVDDSQLPKDRFSAERLKGVDSTLKIQPAKLEDSAVYLCASSLVGTDTGELFFGEGSRLTVL.

This clone was seen once. This chain uses TRBV18 with TRBJ1-5; TRBD1 agrees at 12 bases. Germline V gene lookup returns CDR1 KGHSH and CDR2 LQKENI. V lost 3 bases, J lost 7 bases, and 10 bases stayed unmatched. CDR3 length equals 17 residues. CDR3 coding DNA: TGTGCCAGCTCACCCCCCGGGACAGGGGGCACGGGGCAGCCCCAGCATTTT. The encoded protein is CASSPPGTGGTGQPQHF.

This clone was counted a few times. The genes are TRBV5-5 and TRBJ1-5, with 7 positions matching TRBD1. This CDR3 spans 15 amino acids. Trimming took 0 bases from V and 5 from J; bases not matched to a gene: 5. Germline CDR1 and CDR2: SGHKS and YYEKEE (reference sequence). The chain's CDR3 is CASSLVGGGDQPQHF. For the CDR3, the DNA is TGTGCCAGCAGCTTGGTCGGAGGGGGCGATCAGCCCCAGCATTTT.

This clone was counted a few times. The chain recombines TRBV5-4 with TRBJ2-5; TRBD2 agrees at 8 bases. Germline V lookup: CDR1 SGHNT, CDR2 YYREEE (reference sequence). Trimming at V came to 3 bases and at J to 5 bases, leaving 3 bases not matched to a gene. The length of the CDR3 is 13 residues. DNA of the CDR3: TGTGCCAGCAGCTATAGCGGGACCGAGACCCAGTACTTC. Amino acid sequence: CASSYSGTETQYF. The full variable domain, its missing parts supplied by reference TRBV5-4 and TRBJ2-5, is ETGVTQSPTHLIKTRGQQVTLRCSSQSGHNTVSWYQQALGQGPQFIFQYYREEENGRGNFPPRFSGLQFPNYSSELNVNALELDDSALYLCASSYSGTETQYFGPGTRLLVL.

The chain uses TRBV7-9 and TRBJ2-1; 7 nucleotides align to TRBD2. V gave up 2 bases and J gave up 6 bases; unmatched junction bases: 4. Germline CDR1 is SEHNR and CDR2 is FQNEAQ (reference sequence). This CDR3 comprises 14 residues. The DNA for the CDR3 is TGTGCCAGCAGCTTAATCCAGCGGGGCAATGAGCAGTTCTTC. Its protein is CASSLIQRGNEQFF. Full variable domain (rest looked up from reference TRBV7-9 and TRBJ2-1): DTGVSQNPRHKITKRGQNVTFRCDPISEHNRLYWYRQTLGQGPEFLTYFQNEAQLEKSRLLSDRFSAERPKGSFSTLEIQRTEQGDSAMYLCASSLIQRGNEQFFGPGTRLTVL.

The chain combines TRBV18 with TRBJ2-3, with TRBD2 matching 7 bases. Per germline, CDR1 KGHSH and CDR2 LQKENI. The CDR3 length is 16 residues. The trim removed 1 base at V and 4 bases at J, leaving 8 bases unmatched. The CDR3 is CASSPLGGSRADTQYF. CDR3 DNA: TGTGCCAGCTCACCACTCGGCGGGAGTCGGGCAGATACGCAGTATTTT.

This chain connects TRBV14 to TRBJ2-2, with unresolved D. Germline CDR1 is SGHDN and CDR2 is FVKESK. CDR3 length: 12 amino acids. V dropped 3 bases and J dropped 6 bases, with 5 bases sitting between them. As DNA, the CDR3 is TGTGCCAGCAGCCATCTCCCCGGGGAGCTGTTTTTT. Its translation is CASSHLPGELFF. The full variable domain, with the rest looked up from reference TRBV14 and TRBJ2-2, is EAGVTQFPSHSVIEKGQTVTLRCDPISGHDNLYWYRRVMGKEIKFLLHFVKESKQDESGMPNNRFLAERTGGTYSTLKVQPAELEDSGVYFCASSHLPGELFFGEGSRLTVL.